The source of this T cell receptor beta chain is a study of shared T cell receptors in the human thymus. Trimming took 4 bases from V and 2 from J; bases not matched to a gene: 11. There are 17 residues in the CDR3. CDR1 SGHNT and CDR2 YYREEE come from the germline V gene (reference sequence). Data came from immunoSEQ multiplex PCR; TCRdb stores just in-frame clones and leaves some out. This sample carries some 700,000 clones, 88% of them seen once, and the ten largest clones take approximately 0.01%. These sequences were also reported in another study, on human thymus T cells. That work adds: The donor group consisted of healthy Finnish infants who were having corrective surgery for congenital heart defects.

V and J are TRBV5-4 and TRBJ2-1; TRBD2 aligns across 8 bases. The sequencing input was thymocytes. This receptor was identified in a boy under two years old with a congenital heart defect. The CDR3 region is CASSPAPAGGTYNEQFF. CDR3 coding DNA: TGTGCCAGCAGCCCGGCGCCGGCGGGAGGAACCTACAATGAGCAGTTCTTC.